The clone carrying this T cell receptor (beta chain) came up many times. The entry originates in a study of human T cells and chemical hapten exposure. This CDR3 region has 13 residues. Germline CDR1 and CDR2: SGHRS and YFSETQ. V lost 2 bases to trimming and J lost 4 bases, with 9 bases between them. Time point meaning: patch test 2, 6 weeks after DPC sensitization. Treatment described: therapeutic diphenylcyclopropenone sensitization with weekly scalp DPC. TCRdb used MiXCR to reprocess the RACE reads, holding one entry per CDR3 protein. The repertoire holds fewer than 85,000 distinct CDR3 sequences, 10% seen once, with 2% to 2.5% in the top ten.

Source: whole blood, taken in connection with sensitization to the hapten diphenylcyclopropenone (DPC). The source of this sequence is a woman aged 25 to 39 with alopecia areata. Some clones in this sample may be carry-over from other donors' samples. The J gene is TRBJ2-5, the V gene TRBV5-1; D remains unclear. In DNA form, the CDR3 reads TGCGCCAGCAGCTTTAGTGGATCAGAGACCCAGTACTTC. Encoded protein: CASSFSGSETQYF.